These 5 T cell receptor beta chains were sequenced from one sample in a study of T cells after posttransplantation cyclophosphamide. The assay was immunoSEQ multiplex PCR, and TCRdb's table has in-frame clones only and misses some. The sample includes 40,000 or so clones, none of them occurring once. The source material was PBMCs. These receptors were obtained from a man in his thirties or forties in good health and a related stem cell transplant donor.

This clone was counted many times. The chain links TRBV30 to TRBJ1-1; D gene uncertain. The CDR3 runs 13 residues. Trimming shortened V by 2 bases and J by 3 bases, and 10 bases separated the two germline ends. Germline values: CDR1 GTSNPN, CDR2 SVGIG (reference sequence). The CDR3 sequence: CAWSRRTDTEAFF. The CDR3, as DNA: TGTGCCTGGAGTCGCCGAACGGACACTGAAGCTTTCTTT.

This clone was seen repeatedly, ten times or more. V gene TRBV4-1 combines with J gene TRBJ1-1, with 7 bases that match TRBD1. The germline gives CDR1 MGHRA, CDR2 YSYEKL. V trimming: 2 bases; J trimming: 5 bases; junction bases outside the gene matches: 5. CDR3 length equals 14 residues. CDR3 bases: TGCGCCAGCAGCCAACTCGAGGGGGCAACTGAAGCTTTCTTT. As protein: CASSQLEGATEAFF.

This clone was counted many times. The chain carries TRBV4-2 and TRBJ1-2; D perhaps matches TRBD1 (5 bases). The V gene's germline CDR1 is LGHNA and CDR2 YNFKEQ. The CDR3 length is 15 residues. Trimming stripped 1 base from V and 3 bases from J, with 12 bases between. The CDR3 sequence: CASSQASWGDYGYTF. CDR3 nucleotides: TGTGCCAGCAGCCAAGCCTCGTGGGGGGACTATGGCTACACCTTC.

This clone appeared many times. The chain couples TRBV19 to TRBJ2-7; D unresolved. Trimming removed 1 base at V and 5 bases at J, with 18 bases between. The germline V gene has CDR1 LNHDA and CDR2 SQIVND (reference sequence). The CDR3 consists of 16 residues. Here the CDR3 reads CASSIGGEITIHEQYF. For the CDR3, the DNA is TGTGCCAGTAGTATAGGAGGTGAAATTACCATCCACGAGCAGTACTTC.

This clone was detected ten times or more. This chain uses TRBV7-2 with TRBJ2-7; 9 bases align to TRBD1. There are 15 residues in the CDR3. CDR1 and CDR2 from the germline V gene are SGHTA and FQGNSA. The junction had 8 bases not matched to a gene; V was cut back by 4 bases and J by 4 bases. The CDR3 here is CASSSQGQGAYEQYF. The CDR3 DNA sequence: TGTGCCAGCAGCTCCCAGGGACAGGGTGCATACGAGCAGTACTTC.